One T cell receptor beta chain is described in this entry. No antigen is known for it. TCRbeta libraries averaged approximately 42,000 productive templates per sample. Clones were read by immunoSEQ multiplex PCR, and TCRdb kept only the in-frame ones, dropping some. This sample has about 3,300 clones, with about 40% found just once. This CDR3 contains 13 residues. The germline V gene encodes CDR1 GTSNPN and CDR2 SVGIG (reference sequence). V shed 0 bases, J shed 10 bases, and the junction held 7 bases outside the gene matches. This record comes from a study of STAT3 mutations in large granular lymphocyte leukemia. Study in general: Immunosuppressive therapy was given to more than half of T-LGLL patients. Findings and caveats of the study: Every T-LGLL patient had at least one immunodominant TCRbeta clonotype. TCR clonotype switching after therapy occurred in about 30% of the 18 patients.

The rearrangement uses TRBV30 and TRBJ1-2, with TRBD1 matching 8 bases. What was sequenced was peripheral blood mononuclear cells. The TCR was taken from a man aged 50 to 59 with T-cell large granular lymphocyte leukemia. Some clones in this sample may be carry-over from other donors' samples. The CDR3 loop is CAWSVRGQVTYTF. CDR3 DNA sequence: TGTGCCTGGAGTGTAAGGGGACAGGTGACCTACACCTTC.